This T cell receptor beta chain was captured by sequencing in a study of T cell repertoires in cytomegalovirus infection. Study-level points and caveats: Cumulative frequency (of public TCR beta family members) identified carriers of CMV plus the relevant HLA.

This clonotype has just one count. Its antigen is unknown. The CDR3 spans 17 residues. Germline V CDR1 and CDR2: LGHNA, YSLEER. Trimming removed 1 base at V and 3 bases at J, with 15 bases between. TCRdb reanalysed the reads using MiXCR and keeps one entry per CDR3 protein. The sample includes about 400,000 distinct CDR3 sequences, nearly 35% of them seen just once. Specimen: cultured PBMCs, collected from culture after CMV antigen stimulation. The receptor comes from a human donor in good health (CMV status not recorded). Some clones in this sample may be carry-over from other donors' samples. The V call is TRBV4-3, the J call TRBJ2-2; D may be TRBD2 (5 bases). The chain's CDR3 is CASSQASRSRHTGELFF. The DNA of the CDR3 is TGCGCCAGCAGCCAAGCTAGCAGGAGTAGACACACCGGGGAGCTGTTTTTT.